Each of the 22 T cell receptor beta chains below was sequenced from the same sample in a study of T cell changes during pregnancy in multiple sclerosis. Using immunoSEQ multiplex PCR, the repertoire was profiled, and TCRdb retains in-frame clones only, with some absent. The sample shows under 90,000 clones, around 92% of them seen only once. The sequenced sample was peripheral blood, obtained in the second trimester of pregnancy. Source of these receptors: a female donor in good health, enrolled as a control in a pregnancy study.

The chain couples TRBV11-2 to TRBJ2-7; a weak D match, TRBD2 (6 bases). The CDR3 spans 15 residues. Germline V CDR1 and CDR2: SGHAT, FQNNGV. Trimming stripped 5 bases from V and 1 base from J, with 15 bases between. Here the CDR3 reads CASSPRLDPSYEQYF. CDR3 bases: TGTGCCAGCAGCCCAAGACTAGACCCATCCTACGAGCAGTACTTC.

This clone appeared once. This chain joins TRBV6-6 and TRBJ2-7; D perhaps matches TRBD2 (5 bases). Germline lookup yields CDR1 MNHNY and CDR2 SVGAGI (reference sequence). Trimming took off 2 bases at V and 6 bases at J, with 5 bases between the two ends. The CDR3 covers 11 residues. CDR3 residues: CASSYGSEQYF. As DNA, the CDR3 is TGTGCCAGCAGTTACGGGAGCGAGCAGTACTTC.

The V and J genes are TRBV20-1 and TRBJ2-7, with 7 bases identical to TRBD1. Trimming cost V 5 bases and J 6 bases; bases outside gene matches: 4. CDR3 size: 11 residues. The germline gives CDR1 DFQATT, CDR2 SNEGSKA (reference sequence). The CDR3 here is CSAYRGGEQYF. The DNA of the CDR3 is TGCAGTGCTTACAGGGGTGGCGAGCAGTACTTC.

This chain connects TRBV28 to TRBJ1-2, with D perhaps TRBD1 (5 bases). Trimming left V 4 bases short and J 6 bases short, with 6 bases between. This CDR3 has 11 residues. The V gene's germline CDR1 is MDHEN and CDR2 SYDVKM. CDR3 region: CASSSGHGYTF. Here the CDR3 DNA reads TGTGCCAGCAGTTCAGGGCATGGCTACACCTTC.

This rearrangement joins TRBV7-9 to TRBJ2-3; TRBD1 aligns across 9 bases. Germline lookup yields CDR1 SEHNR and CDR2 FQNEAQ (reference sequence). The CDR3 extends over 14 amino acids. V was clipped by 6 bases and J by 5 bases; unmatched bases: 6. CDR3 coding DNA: TGTGCCAGCAGGAAAGGACAGGGGAAAGATACGCAGTATTTT. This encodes CASRKGQGKDTQYF.

The CDR3 DNA sequence: TGTGCCAGCAGCGGGTTTAGGGGGGGCTACGAGCAGTACTTC. Translated: CASSGFRGGYEQYF. The rearrangement links TRBV27 to TRBJ2-7, with TRBD2 as a possible D gene (7 bases). Trimming left V 6 bases short and J 3 bases short, with 15 bases between. The CDR3 has 14 residues. The germline V gene encodes CDR1 MNHEY and CDR2 SMNVEV (reference sequence).

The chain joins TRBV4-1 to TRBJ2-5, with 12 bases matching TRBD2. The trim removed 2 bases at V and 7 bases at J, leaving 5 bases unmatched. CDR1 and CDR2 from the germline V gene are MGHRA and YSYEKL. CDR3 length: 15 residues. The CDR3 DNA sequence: TGCGCCAGCAGCCAACCCGGGACTAGCGGGCGGACCCAGTACTTC. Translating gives CASSQPGTSGRTQYF.

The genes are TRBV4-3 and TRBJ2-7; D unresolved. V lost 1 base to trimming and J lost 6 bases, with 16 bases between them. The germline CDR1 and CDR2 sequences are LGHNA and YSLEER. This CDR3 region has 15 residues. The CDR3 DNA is TGCGCCAGCAGCCAAGGGTACCCCGGATCGGGCGAGCAGTACTTC. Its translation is CASSQGYPGSGEQYF.

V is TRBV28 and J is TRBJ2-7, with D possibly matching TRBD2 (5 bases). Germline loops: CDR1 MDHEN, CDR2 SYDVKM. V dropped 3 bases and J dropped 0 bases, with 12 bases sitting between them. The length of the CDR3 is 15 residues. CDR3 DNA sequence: TGTGCCAGCAGTTTCCGGACGGGGAGCTCCTACGAGCAGTACTTC. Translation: CASSFRTGSSYEQYF.

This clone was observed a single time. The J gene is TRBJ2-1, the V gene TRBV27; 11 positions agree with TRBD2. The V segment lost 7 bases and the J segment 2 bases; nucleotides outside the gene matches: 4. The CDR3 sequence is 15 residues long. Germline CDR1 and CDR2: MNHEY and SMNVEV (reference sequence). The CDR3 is CASTLLAGAYNEQFF. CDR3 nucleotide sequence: TGTGCCAGCACCCTACTAGCGGGGGCCTACAATGAGCAGTTCTTC.

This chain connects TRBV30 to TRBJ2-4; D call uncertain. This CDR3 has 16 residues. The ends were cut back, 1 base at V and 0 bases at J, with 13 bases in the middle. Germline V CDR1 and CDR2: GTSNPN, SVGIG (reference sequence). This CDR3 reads CAWSASYIVAKNIQYF. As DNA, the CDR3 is TGTGCCTGGAGTGCCTCCTATATTGTAGCCAAAAACATTCAGTACTTC.

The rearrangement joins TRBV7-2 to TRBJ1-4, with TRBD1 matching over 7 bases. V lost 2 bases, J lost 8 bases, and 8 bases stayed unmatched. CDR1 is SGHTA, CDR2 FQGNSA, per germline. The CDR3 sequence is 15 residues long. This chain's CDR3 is CASSLRRGPGEKLFF. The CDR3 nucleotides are TGTGCCAGCAGCTTAAGAAGGGGGCCTGGCGAAAAACTGTTTTTT. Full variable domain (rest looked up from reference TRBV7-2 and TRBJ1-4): GAGVSQSPSNKVTEKGKDVELRCDPISGHTALYWYRQSLGQGLEFLIYFQGNSAPDKSGLPSDRFSAERTGGSVSTLTIQRTQQEDSAVYLCASSLRRGPGEKLFFGSGTQLSVL.

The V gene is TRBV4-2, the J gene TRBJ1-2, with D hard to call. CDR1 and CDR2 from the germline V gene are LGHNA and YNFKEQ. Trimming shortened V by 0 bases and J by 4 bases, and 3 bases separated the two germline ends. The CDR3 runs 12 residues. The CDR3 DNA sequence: TGTGCCAGCAGCCAAGAAGCCTATGGCTACACCTTC. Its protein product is CASSQEAYGYTF.

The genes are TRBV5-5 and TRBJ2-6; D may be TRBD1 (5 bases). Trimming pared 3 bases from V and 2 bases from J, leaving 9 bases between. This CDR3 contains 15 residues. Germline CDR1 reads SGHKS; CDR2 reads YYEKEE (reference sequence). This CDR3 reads CASSSYRTGANVLTF. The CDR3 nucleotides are TGTGCCAGCAGCTCCTACAGGACTGGGGCCAACGTCCTGACTTTC. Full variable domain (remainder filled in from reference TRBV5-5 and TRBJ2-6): DAGVTQSPTHLIKTRGQQVTLRCSPISGHKSVSWYQQVLGQGPQFIFQYYEKEERGRGNFPDRFSARQFPNYSSELNVNALLLGDSALYLCASSSYRTGANVLTFGAGSRLTVL.

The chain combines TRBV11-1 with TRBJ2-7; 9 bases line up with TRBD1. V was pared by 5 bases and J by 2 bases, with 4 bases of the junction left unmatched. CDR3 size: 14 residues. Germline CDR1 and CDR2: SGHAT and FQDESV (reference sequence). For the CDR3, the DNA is TGTGCCAGCAGCCCCCGGGACAGGGCCTACGAGCAGTACTTC. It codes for CASSPRDRAYEQYF.

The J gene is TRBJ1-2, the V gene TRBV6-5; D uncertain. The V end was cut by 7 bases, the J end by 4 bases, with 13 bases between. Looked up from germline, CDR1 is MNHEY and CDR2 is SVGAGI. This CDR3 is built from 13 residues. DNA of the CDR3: TGTGCCAGCATCCCGCGCGGGTCCTATGGCTACACCTTC. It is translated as CASIPRGSYGYTF.

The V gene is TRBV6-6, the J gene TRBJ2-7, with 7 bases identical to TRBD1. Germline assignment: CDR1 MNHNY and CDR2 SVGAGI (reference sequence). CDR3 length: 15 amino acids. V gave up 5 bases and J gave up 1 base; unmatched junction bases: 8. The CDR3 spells CASSPRTGRSYEQYF. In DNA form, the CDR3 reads TGTGCCAGCAGTCCCCGGACAGGCCGGTCCTACGAGCAGTACTTC.

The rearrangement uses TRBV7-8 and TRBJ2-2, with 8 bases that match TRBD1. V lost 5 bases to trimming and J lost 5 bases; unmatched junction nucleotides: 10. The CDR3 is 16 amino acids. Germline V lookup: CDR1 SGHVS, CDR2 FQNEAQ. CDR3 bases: TGTGCCAGCAGCCCAACCACTGGACAGGGAACCGGGGAGCTGTTTTTT. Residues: CASSPTTGQGTGELFF.

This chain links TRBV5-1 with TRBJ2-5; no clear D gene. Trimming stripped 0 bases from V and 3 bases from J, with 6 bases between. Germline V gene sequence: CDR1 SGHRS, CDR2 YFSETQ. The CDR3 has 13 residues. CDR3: CASSLVGEETQYF. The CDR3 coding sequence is TGCGCCAGCAGCTTGGTCGGTGAAGAGACCCAGTACTTC.

The CDR3 sequence is CASSHGQGAKKTQYF. The DNA of the CDR3 is TGCGCCAGCAGCCATGGACAGGGGGCAAAGAAGACCCAGTACTTC. V is TRBV4-1 and J is TRBJ2-5; 11 bases fit TRBD1. The CDR3 consists of 15 residues. With V trimmed by 3 bases and J by 6 bases, 6 bases remained unmatched. Germline values: CDR1 MGHRA, CDR2 YSYEKL.

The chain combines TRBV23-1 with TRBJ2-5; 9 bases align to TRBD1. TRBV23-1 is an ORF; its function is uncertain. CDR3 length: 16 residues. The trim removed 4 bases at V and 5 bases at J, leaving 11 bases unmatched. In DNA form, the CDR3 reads TGCGCCAGCAGTCCTAGTCCACAGGGGGCTGGGGAGACCCAGTACTTC. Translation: CASSPSPQGAGETQYF.

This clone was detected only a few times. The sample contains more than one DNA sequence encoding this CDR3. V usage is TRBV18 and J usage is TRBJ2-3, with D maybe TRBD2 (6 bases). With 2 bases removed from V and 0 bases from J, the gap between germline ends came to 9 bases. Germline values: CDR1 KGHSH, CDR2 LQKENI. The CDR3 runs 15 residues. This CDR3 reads CASSPLAGSTDTQYF. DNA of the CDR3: TGTGCCAGCTCACCATTGGCGGGGAGCACAGATACGCAGTATTTT.